A selection of T cell receptor beta chains follows, all from one sample in a study of neurological immune-mediated disorders. TCRdb reprocessed the 5' RACE reads with MiXCR, giving one entry per CDR3 protein. Of fewer than 85,000 distinct CDR3 sequences listed, 3.5% to 5% are singletons. Sequencing was carried out using PBMCs. The origin of the receptors is a man aged 30 to 45 with multiple sclerosis. CDR3s include the opening cysteine and the closing phenylalanine or tryptophan. The D gene is left open where the match is weak. Part of the rows lack a size; the others show once, few, many or a class for expanded clones.

j_gene	d_gene	v_gene	abundance	CDR3aa	CDR3nt
TRBJ2-1	NA	TRBV9	many	CASSAAGISYNEQFF	TGTGCCAGCAGCGCCGCGGGGATATCTTACAATGAGCAGTTCTTC
TRBJ1-1	NA	TRBV5-1	many	CASSYHRGTAEAFF	TGCGCCAGCAGCTACCATCGAGGAACGGCTGAAGCTTTCTTT
TRBJ2-3	NA	TRBV6-4	few	CASSDSSLADTDTQYF	TGTGCCAGCAGTGACTCGAGTTTAGCGGACACAGATACGCAGTATTTT
TRBJ2-5	TRBD2	TRBV11-2	many	CASSPGLAGGQETQYF	TGTGCCAGCAGCCCCGGACTAGCGGGGGGGCAAGAGACCCAGTACTTC
TRBJ1-4	TRBD1	TRBV19	NA	CASSPRTGINEKLFF	TGTGCCAGTAGTCCGAGGACAGGGATTAATGAAAAACTGTTTTTT
TRBJ2-7	TRBD2	TRBV7-2	many	CASSPVAGGPYEQYF	TGTGCCAGCAGCCCCGTAGCGGGGGGGCCGTACGAGCAGTACTTC
TRBJ2-3	NA	TRBV5-1	few	CASSLVPAGSTDTQYF	TGCGCCAGCAGCTTGGTCCCAGCGGGTAGCACAGATACGCAGTATTTT
TRBJ2-7	NA	TRBV9	many	CASSKTPVSRGYEQYF	TGTGCCAGCAGCAAGACCCCCGTAAGCAGGGGCTACGAGCAGTACTTC
TRBJ2-3	NA	TRBV24-1	many	CATSDRTGTDTQYF	TGTGCCACCAGTGACCGGACGGGGACAGATACGCAGTATTTT
TRBJ1-1	TRBD1	TRBV6-6	many	CASTFQGANTEAFF	TGTGCCAGCACCTTTCAGGGGGCAAACACTGAAGCCTTCTTT
TRBJ2-3	TRBD2	TRBV12-3/TRBV12-4	few	CVSSEPRLAGGPYTQYF	TGTGTCAGCAGTGAACCCCGACTAGCGGGGGGTCCGTATACGCAGTATTTT
TRBJ2-1	TRBD2	TRBV7-6	many	CASSPSQRGTSVVNEQFF	TGTGCCAGCAGCCCATCGCAGCGCGGGACTAGCGTGGTCAATGAGCAGTTCTTC
TRBJ2-3	NA	TRBV5-1	many	CASSLAQGSIGDTQYF	TGCGCCAGCAGCTTGGCCCAGGGCAGTATAGGGGATACGCAGTATTTT
TRBJ2-1	NA	TRBV11-2	many	CASSLYSSGPAVREQFF	TGTGCCAGCAGCTTATATTCCAGCGGCCCCGCGGTTAGGGAGCAGTTCTTC
TRBJ1-4	TRBD1	TRBV4-1	many	CASSRDRVGEKLFF	TGCGCCAGCAGCCGAGACAGGGTTGGGGAAAAACTGTTTTTT
TRBJ2-3	NA	TRBV12-3/TRBV12-4	many	CASSPPGAGTQYF	TGTGCCAGCAGTCCCCCCGGGGCTGGTACGCAGTATTTT
TRBJ2-6	NA	TRBV12-3/TRBV12-4	many	CASSWAGPSGANVLTF	TGTGCCAGCAGTTGGGCAGGTCCATCTGGGGCCAACGTCCTGACTTTC
TRBJ2-3	NA	TRBV7-8	many	CASSVPPQGTSTDTQYF	TGTGCCAGCAGCGTGCCTCCACAGGGGACTAGCACAGATACGCAGTATTTT
TRBJ2-3	NA	TRBV7-6	many	CASSPAELGLDTQYF	TGTGCCAGCAGCCCCGCTGAGCTCGGTCTAGACACGCAGTATTTT
TRBJ2-7	TRBD1	TRBV29-1	many	CSSTGTGDEQYF	TGCAGCTCCACCGGGACAGGGGACGAGCAGTACTTC
TRBJ2-6	NA	TRBV5-1	few	CASSFDPFSGANVLTF	TGCGCCAGCAGCTTTGATCCATTCTCTGGGGCCAACGTCCTGACTTTC
TRBJ1-2	NA	TRBV7-9	many	CASSLGWDTNYGYTF	TGTGCCAGCAGCTTAGGGTGGGACACCAACTATGGCTACACCTTC
TRBJ1-2	NA	TRBV10-3	few	CAISESGTKSGGYTF	TGTGCCATCAGTGAGTCTGGGACGAAATCTGGAGGCTACACCTTC
TRBJ1-2	TRBD1	TRBV12-3/TRBV12-4	many	CASSYRGSNYGYTF	TGTGCCAGCAGTTACAGGGGTTCGAACTATGGCTACACCTTC
TRBJ2-3	TRBD1	TRBV20-1	many	CSARGQGVPDTQYF	TGCAGTGCCAGGGGACAGGGGGTCCCAGATACGCAGTATTTT
TRBJ2-2	TRBD1	TRBV29-1	many	CSVGGQGAILSGELFF	TGCAGCGTTGGAGGACAGGGGGCGATACTTTCCGGGGAGCTGTTTTTT
TRBJ2-7	TRBD1	TRBV14	many	CASSLLETGGYEQYF	TGTGCCAGCAGCCTGCTGGAGACAGGGGGCTACGAGCAGTACTTC
TRBJ2-7	NA	TRBV7-2	NA	CASTPWTDQYEQYF	TGTGCCAGCACCCCGTGGACGGATCAATACGAGCAGTACTTC
TRBJ1-4	NA	TRBV7-2	many	CASSTRSNEKLFF	TGTGCCAGCAGCACCCGTTCAAATGAAAAACTGTTTTTT
TRBJ2-2	NA	TRBV29-1	few	CSGGDIGELFF	TGCAGTGGGGGGGACATCGGGGAGCTGTTTTTT
TRBJ1-5	NA	TRBV27	many	CASSPFGGKQPQHF	TGTGCCAGCAGTCCTTTTGGGGGCAAACAGCCCCAGCATTTT
TRBJ1-1	TRBD1	TRBV3-1	NA	CASSQGSGQRNTEAFF	TGTGCCAGCAGCCAGGGATCGGGACAGAGGAACACTGAAGCTTTCTTT
TRBJ2-7	TRBD1	TRBV12-3/TRBV12-4	many	CASSLAGQGDYEQYF	TGTGCCAGCAGTTTAGCCGGGCAGGGGGACTACGAGCAGTACTTC
TRBJ1-2	TRBD1	TRBV5-1	few	CASSLAGTGNGYTF	TGCGCCAGCAGCTTGGCCGGGACAGGGAATGGCTACACCTTC
TRBJ2-2	NA	TRBV5-5	NA	CASSLVGSSVGTGELFF	TGTGCCAGCAGCTTGGTGGGGAGTAGCGTTGGCACCGGGGAGCTGTTTTTT
TRBJ1-2	TRBD1	TRBV6-5	many	CASSSLTGTANYGYTF	TGTGCCAGCAGTTCCCTAACCGGGACAGCTAACTATGGCTACACCTTC
TRBJ1-2	TRBD1	TRBV12-3/TRBV12-4	many	CASSLPIGTATNYGYTF	TGTGCCAGCAGCCTCCCGATCGGGACAGCGACTAACTATGGCTACACCTTC
TRBJ2-7	NA	TRBV5-1	many	CASSLASGGAAYEQYF	TGCGCCAGCAGCTTGGCCTCGGGGGGCGCCGCCTACGAGCAGTACTTC
TRBJ2-3	NA	TRBV29-1	many	CSVEGGLQDTQYF	TGCAGCGTCGAAGGAGGCCTACAAGATACGCAGTATTTT
TRBJ2-3	NA	TRBV20-1	many	CSARSRGLPDTQYF	TGCAGTGCTCGTTCCAGGGGTCTCCCAGATACGCAGTATTTT
TRBJ2-7	NA	TRBV29-1	many	CSVVRSRNEQYF	TGCAGCGTTGTCAGGTCGAGGAACGAGCAGTACTTC
TRBJ2-7	TRBD2	TRBV5-1	NA	CASSLAAGTTYEQYF	TGCGCCAGCAGCTTGGCGGCAGGGACTACCTACGAGCAGTACTTC
TRBJ1-5	NA	TRBV6-2/TRBV6-3	many	CASSYSQGYQPQHF	TGTGCCAGCAGTTACTCGCAGGGGTATCAGCCCCAGCATTTT
TRBJ2-2	NA	TRBV27	many	CASSLGGHGELFF	TGTGCCAGCAGTTTAGGGGGCCACGGGGAGCTGTTTTTT
TRBJ1-1	TRBD1	TRBV9	many	CASSGTGGRMNTEAFF	TGTGCCAGCAGCGGGACAGGGGGCCGTATGAACACTGAAGCTTTCTTT
TRBJ1-4	NA	TRBV5-4	many	CASSPTDSIKLFF	TGTGCCAGCAGCCCCACGGACAGCATAAAACTGTTTTTT
TRBJ2-7	NA	TRBV20-1	many	CSASSFSYEQYF	TGCAGTGCTAGTTCCTTCTCATACGAGCAGTACTTC
TRBJ1-2	TRBD1	TRBV10-3	many	CATRGQGAVSGYTF	TGTGCCACAAGGGGACAGGGGGCAGTTTCTGGCTACACCTTC
TRBJ2-3	NA	TRBV9	few	CASSDRDVDTQYF	TGTGCCAGCAGCGATCGGGACGTAGATACGCAGTATTTT
TRBJ1-6	NA	TRBV20-1	many	CSAHPGAGATSPLHF	TGCAGTGCTCACCCCGGGGCAGGGGCTACTTCACCCCTCCACTTT
TRBJ1-4	NA	TRBV5-1	many	CASSPGGANEKLFF	TGCGCCAGCAGCCCGGGGGGAGCTAATGAAAAACTGTTTTTT
TRBJ2-2	NA	TRBV5-1	many	CASSSSGRVSNTGELFF	TGCGCCAGCAGCTCGTCAGGCAGGGTGTCGAACACCGGGGAGCTGTTTTTT
TRBJ2-3	NA	TRBV7-8	few	CASSSPDWSASTDTQYF	TGTGCCAGCAGCTCCCCAGATTGGTCAGCTAGCACAGATACGCAGTATTTT